This T cell receptor (beta chain) was sequenced in a study of blood T cell repertoires in COVID-19. TCRdb's copy holds only in-frame clones and misses some; the assay was immunoSEQ multiplex PCR. The sample lists roughly 300,000 clones; 80% to 90% were seen once. With 1 base removed from V and 5 bases from J, the gap between germline ends came to 18 bases. The CDR3 consists of 16 residues. Per the germline V gene, CDR1 is KGHSH and CDR2 is LQKENI. Symptom resolution, clearance, or two negative PCRs marked the recovered donors of Cohort 3. The chain links TRBV18 to TRBJ2-7; D perhaps matches TRBD1 (5 bases). The sequence was obtained from a woman aged 25 to 45 who had recovered from COVID-19. The sequencing sample was made of PBMCs or T cells enriched from blood (not recorded which). The DNA of the CDR3 is TGTGCCAGCTCACCACGGTATCAGGGTGCTGGACACGAGCAGTACTTC. Its protein is CASSPRYQGAGHEQYF.